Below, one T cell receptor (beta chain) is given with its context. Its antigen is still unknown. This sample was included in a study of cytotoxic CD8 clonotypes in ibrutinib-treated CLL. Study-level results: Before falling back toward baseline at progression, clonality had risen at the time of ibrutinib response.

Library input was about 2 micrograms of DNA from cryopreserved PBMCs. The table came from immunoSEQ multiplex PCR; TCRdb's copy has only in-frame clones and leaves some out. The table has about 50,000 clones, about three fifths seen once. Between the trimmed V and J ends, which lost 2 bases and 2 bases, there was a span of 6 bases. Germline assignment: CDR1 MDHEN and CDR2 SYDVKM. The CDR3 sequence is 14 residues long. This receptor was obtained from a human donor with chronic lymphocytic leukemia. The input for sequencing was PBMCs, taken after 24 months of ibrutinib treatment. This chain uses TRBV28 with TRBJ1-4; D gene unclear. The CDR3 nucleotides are TGTGCCAGCAGTTTACCGGGTACTAATGAAAAACTGTTTTTT. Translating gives CASSLPGTNEKLFF.